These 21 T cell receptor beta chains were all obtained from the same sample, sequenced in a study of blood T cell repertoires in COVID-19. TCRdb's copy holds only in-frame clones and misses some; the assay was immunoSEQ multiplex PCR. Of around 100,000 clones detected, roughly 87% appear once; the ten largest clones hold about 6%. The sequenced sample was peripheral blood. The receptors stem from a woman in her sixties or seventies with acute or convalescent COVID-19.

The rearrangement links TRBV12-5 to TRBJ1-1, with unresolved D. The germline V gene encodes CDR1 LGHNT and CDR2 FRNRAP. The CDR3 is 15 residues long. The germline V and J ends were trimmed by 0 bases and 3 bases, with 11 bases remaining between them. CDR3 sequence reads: CASGLVLGGDTEAFF. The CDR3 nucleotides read TGTGCTAGTGGTTTGGTTCTAGGAGGAGACACTGAAGCTTTCTTT.

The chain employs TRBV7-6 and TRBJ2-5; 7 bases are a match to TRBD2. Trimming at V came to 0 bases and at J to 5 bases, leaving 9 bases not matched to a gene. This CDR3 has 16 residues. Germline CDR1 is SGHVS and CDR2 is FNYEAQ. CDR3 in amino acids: CASSLASSWEGETQYF. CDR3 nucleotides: TGTGCCAGCAGCTTAGCATCCTCCTGGGAGGGGGAGACCCAGTACTTC.

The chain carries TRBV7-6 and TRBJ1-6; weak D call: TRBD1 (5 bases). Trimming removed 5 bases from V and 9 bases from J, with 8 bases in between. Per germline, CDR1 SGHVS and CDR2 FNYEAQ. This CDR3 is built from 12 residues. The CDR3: CASSHQGSPLHF. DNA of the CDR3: TGTGCCAGCAGCCATCAGGGTTCACCCCTCCACTTT.

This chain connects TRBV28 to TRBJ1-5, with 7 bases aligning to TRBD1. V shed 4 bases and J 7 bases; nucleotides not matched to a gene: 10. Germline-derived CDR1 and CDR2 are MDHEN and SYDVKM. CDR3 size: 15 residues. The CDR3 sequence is CASSSITGAKQPQHF. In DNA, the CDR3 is TGTGCCAGCAGTTCCATCACAGGGGCGAAGCAGCCCCAGCATTTT.

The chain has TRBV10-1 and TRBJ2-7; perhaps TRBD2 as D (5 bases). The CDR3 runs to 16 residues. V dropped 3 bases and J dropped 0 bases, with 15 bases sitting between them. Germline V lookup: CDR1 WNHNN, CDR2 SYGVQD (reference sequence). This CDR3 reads CASSEGGVTSSYEQYF. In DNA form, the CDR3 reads TGCGCCAGCAGTGAAGGAGGAGTTACGAGCTCCTACGAGCAGTACTTC.

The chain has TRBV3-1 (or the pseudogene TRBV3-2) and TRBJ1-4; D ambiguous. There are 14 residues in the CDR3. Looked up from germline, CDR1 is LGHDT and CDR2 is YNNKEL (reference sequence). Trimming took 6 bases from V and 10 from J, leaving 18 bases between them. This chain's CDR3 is CASSPDTNSRKLFF. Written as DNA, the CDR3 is TGTGCCAGCAGTCCTGACACGAATAGTCGAAAACTGTTTTTT.

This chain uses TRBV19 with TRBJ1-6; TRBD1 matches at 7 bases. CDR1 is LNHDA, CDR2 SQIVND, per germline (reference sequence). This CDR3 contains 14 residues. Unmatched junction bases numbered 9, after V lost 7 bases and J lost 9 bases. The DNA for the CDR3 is TGTGCCAGTAATCCTAAGGGGGCGATTTCACCCCTCCACTTT. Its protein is CASNPKGAISPLHF. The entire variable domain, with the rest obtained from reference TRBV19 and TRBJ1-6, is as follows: DGGITQSPKYLFRKEGQNVTLSCEQNLNHDAMYWYRQDPGQGLRLIYYSQIVNDFQKGDIAEGYSVSREKKESFPLTVTSAQKNPTAFYLCASNPKGAISPLHFGNGTRLTVT.

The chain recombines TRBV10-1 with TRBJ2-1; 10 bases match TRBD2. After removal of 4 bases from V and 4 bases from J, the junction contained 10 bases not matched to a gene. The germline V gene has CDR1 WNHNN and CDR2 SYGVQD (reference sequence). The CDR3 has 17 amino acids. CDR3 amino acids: CASSGGPGLAAYNEQFF. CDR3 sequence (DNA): TGCGCCAGCAGTGGGGGGCCCGGACTAGCGGCTTACAATGAGCAGTTCTTC.

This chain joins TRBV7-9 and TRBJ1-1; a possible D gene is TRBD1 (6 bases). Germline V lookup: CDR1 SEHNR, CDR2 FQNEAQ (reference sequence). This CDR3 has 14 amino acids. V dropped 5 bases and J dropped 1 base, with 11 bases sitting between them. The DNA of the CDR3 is TGTGCCAGCAGCCTCCAGGGACAGAACACTGAAGCTTTCTTT. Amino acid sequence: CASSLQGQNTEAFF. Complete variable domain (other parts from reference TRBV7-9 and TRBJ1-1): DTGVSQNPRHKITKRGQNVTFRCDPISEHNRLYWYRQTLGQGPEFLTYFQNEAQLEKSRLLSDRFSAERPKGSFSTLEIQRTEQGDSAMYLCASSLQGQNTEAFFGQGTRLTVV.

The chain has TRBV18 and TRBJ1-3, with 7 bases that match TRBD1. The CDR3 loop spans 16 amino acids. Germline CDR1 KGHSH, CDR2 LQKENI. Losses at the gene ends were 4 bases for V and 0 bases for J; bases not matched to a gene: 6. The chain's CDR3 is CASSLTTGNSGNTIYF. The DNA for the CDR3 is TGTGCCAGCTCACTTACGACAGGGAACTCTGGAAACACCATATATTTT.

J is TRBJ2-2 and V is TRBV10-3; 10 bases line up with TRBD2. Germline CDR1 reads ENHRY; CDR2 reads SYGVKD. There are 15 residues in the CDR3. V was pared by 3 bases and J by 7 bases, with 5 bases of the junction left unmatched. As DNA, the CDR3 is TGTGCCATCAGTGATACAGCGGGAGGGAACGGGGAGCTGTTTTTT. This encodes CAISDTAGGNGELFF.

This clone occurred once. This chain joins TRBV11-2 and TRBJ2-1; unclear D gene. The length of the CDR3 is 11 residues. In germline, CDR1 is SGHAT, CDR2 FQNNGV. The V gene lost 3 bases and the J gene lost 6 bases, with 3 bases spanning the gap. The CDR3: CASSFSNEQFF. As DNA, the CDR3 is TGTGCCAGCAGCTTCAGCAATGAGCAGTTCTTC.

CDR3 nucleotide sequence: TGCGCCAGCAGCCTGGATGGTCAGGCCAGTGAGCAGTTCTTC. This encodes CASSLDGQASEQFF. V gene TRBV5-1 combines with J gene TRBJ2-1; D not certain. V was cut by 4 bases and J by 9 bases, with 17 bases left in between. Germline V gives CDR1 SGHRS, CDR2 YFSETQ. The CDR3 totals 14 residues.

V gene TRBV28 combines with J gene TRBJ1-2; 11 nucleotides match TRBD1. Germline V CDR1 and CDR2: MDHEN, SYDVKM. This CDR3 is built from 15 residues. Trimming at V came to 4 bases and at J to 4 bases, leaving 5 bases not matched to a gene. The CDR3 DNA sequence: TGTGCCAGCAGTTCCGGGACAGGGGGTATCTATGGCTACACCTTC. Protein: CASSSGTGGIYGYTF.

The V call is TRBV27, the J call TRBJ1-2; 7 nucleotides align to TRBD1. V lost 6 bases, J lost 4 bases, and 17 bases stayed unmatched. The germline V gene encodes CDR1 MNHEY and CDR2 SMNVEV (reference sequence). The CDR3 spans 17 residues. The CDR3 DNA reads TGTGCCAGCAGAGGGCTCTTGGGACAGCCTACTTTCTATGGCTACACCTTC. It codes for CASRGLLGQPTFYGYTF.

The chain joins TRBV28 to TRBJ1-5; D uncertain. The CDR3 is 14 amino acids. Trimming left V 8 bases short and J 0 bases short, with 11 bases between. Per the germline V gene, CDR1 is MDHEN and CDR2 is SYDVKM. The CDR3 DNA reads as TGTGCCAGCGATACAGCAATTAGCAATCAGCCCCAGCATTTT. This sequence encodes CASDTAISNQPQHF.

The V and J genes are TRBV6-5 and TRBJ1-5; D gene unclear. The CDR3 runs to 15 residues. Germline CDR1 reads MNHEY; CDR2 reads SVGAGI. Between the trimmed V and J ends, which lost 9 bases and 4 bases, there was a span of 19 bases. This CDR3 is CASGGQLPPNQPQHF. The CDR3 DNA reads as TGTGCCAGTGGCGGGCAGCTCCCCCCAAATCAGCCCCAGCATTTT.

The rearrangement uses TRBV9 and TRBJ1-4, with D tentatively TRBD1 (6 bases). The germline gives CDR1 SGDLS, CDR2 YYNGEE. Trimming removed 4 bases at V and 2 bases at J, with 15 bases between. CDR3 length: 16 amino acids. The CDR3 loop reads CASSPGNRATNEKLFF. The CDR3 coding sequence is TGTGCCAGCAGCCCGGGAAACAGGGCGACTAATGAAAAACTGTTTTTT.

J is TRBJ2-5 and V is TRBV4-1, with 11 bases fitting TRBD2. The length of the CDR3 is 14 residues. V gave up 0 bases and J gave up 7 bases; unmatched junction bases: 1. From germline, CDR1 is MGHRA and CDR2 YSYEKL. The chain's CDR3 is CASSQEGTSGTQYF. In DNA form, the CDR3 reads TGCGCCAGCAGCCAAGAGGGGACTAGCGGGACCCAGTACTTC.

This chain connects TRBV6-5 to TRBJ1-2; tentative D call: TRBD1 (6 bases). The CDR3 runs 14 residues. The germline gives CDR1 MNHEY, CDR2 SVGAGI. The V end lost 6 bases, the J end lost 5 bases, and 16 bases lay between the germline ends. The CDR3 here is CASSNRDPGYGYTF. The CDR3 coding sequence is TGTGCCAGCAGCAACAGGGACCCAGGGTATGGCTACACCTTC.

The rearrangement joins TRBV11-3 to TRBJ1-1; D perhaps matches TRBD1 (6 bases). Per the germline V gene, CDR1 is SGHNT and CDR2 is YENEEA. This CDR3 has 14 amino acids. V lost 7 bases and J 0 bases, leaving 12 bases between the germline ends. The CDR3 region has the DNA TGTGCCAGCACCCGACAGGCTTTGAACACTGAAGCTTTCTTT. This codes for CASTRQALNTEAFF.